The TCR beta chain under discussion was sequenced for a study of CD4 T cells in relation to SARS-CoV-2 and coronaviruses. Study observations and caveats: Culture-expanded clones reflect memory recall rather than primary priming during culture.

This clone appeared a few times. The antigen is not known. Assay used: immunoSEQ multiplex PCR; TCRdb lists only in-frame clones, some missing. This sample carries 35,000 to 40,000 clones, approximately 85% of them seen once, and the ten largest clones take about 3%. Sequenced sample: memory CD4+ T cells from PBMCs. The clonotype was recovered from an adult with COVID-19.

CDR3 nucleotide sequence: TGCGCCAGCAGACCGACCGGGACAGGCAACACCGGGGAGCTGTTTTTT. Translated, it gives CASRPTGTGNTGELFF. V and J are TRBV10-1 and TRBJ2-2; 8 bases map to TRBD1. This CDR3 spans 16 amino acids. Trimming cost V 6 bases and J 2 bases; bases outside gene matches: 8. Germline-derived CDR1 and CDR2 are WNHNN and SYGVQD (reference sequence).